The source of this TCR beta chain is a study of PD-1 blockade in classical Hodgkin lymphoma. Using immunoSEQ multiplex PCR, the repertoire was profiled, and TCRdb retains in-frame clones only, with some absent. The table includes around 25,000 clones, around 87% detected once. The V gene lost 6 bases and the J gene lost 8 bases, with 11 bases spanning the gap. Germline assignment: CDR1 MNHNS and CDR2 SASEGT. CDR3 size: 12 residues. The time point was: cycle 4 day 1 (C4D1), after more than five weeks of nivolumab. Relapse after autologous stem cell transplantation occurred in every patient, and brentuximab vedotin exposure varied. When best responses were assessed, they were complete response, partial response or progressive disease. General study points: CD4+ TCR diversity climbed significantly by C4D1, unlike CD8+ TCR diversity.

A remark on this clone: Its antigen is currently unknown.

Sequenced material: peripheral blood mononuclear cells (PBMCs), taken before the fourth cycle of nivolumab. The rearrangement uses TRBV6-1 and TRBJ1-5; D is undetermined. The TCR sequence derives from a human donor with classical Hodgkin lymphoma. CDR3 in amino acids: CASRGEKEPQHF. The DNA of the CDR3 is TGTGCCAGCAGGGGAGAGAAGGAGCCCCAGCATTTT.